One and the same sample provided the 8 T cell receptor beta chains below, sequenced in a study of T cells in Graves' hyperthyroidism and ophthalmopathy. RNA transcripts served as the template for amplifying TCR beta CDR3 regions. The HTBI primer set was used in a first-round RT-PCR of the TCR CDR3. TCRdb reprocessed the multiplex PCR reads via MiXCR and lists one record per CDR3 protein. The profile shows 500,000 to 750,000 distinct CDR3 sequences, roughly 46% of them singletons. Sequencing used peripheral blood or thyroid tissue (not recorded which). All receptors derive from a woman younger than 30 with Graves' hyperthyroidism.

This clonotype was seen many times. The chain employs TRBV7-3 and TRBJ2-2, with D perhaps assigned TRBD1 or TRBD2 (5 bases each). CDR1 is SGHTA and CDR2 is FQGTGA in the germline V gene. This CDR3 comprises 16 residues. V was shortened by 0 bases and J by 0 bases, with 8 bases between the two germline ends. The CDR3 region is CASSLTWGTNTGELFF. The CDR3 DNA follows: TGTGCCAGCAGCTTAACGTGGGGGACGAACACCGGGGAGCTGTTTTTT.

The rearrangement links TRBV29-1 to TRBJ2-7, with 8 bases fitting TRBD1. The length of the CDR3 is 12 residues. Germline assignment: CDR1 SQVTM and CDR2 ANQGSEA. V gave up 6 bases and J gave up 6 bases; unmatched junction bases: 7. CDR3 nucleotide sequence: TGCAGCGTCGAGGGGACAGGCGCCGAGCAGTACTTC. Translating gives CSVEGTGAEQYF.

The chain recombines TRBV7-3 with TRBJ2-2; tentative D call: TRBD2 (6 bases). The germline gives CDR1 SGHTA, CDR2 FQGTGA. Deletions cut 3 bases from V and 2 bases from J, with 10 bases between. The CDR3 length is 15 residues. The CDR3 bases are TGTGCCAGCAGCTTGGGAGGACCCAACACCGGGGAGCTGTTTTTT. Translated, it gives CASSLGGPNTGELFF.

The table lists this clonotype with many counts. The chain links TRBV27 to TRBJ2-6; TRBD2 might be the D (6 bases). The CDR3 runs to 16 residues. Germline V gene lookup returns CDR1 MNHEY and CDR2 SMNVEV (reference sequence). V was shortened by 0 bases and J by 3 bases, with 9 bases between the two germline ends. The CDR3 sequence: CASSLSVGGGANVLTF. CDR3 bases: TGTGCCAGCAGTTTATCGGTCGGGGGTGGGGCCAACGTCCTGACTTTC.

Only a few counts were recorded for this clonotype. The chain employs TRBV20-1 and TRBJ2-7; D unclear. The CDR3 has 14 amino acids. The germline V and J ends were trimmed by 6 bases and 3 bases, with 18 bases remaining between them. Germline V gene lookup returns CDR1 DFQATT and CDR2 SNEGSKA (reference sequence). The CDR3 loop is CSAVLVGRNYEQYF. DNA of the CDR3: TGCAGTGCCGTACTCGTGGGAAGGAACTACGAGCAGTACTTC.

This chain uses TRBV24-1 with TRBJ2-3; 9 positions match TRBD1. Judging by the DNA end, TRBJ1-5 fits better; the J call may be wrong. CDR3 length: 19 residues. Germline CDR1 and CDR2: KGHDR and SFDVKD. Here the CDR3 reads CATSDPRDRALFPTDTQHF. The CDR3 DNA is TGTGCCACCAGTGATCCCCGGGACAGGGCCCTCTTTCCCACAGATACGCAGCATTTT.

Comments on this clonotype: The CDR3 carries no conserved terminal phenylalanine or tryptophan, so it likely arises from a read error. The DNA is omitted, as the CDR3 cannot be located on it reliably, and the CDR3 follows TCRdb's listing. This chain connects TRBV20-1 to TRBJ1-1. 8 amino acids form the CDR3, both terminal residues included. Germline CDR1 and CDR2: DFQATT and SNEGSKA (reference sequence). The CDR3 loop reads CSARDTKR.

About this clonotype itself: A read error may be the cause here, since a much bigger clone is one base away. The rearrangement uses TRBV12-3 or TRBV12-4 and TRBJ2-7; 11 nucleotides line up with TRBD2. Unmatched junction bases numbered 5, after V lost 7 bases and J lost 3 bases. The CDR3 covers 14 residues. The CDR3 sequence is CASNAGLADYEQYF. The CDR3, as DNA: TGTGCCAGCAACGCGGGACTAGCGGACTACGAGCAGTACTTC.